This T cell receptor (beta chain) was sequenced for a study of T cells expressing NK-cell markers. Study information: Each TCR beta repertoire originated in sorted T cells that were CD3+CD56+NKG2C+, CD3+CD56+NKG2C- or CD3+CD56-NKG2C+.

The authors made TCR beta cDNA libraries by 5'RACE template switching. This switching added a universal primer site and UMIs. TCRdb reprocessed the 5' RACE reads and stores each CDR3 protein as one record, lacking DNA. Its listing shows over a thousand distinct CDR3 sequences. Overall study findings and caveats: The study found dominant NKG2C+ clonotypes at 1.0-7.0% of CD8+ T cells in several donors. In several donors, dominant clonotypes made up about 25-60.1% of CD3+CD56-NKG2C+ cells.

CDR3 size: 16 residues. Germline values: CDR1 SEHNR, CDR2 FQNEAQ (reference sequence). This clonotype is deemed medium-sized by its frequency. Its antigen remains unknown. This TCR was recovered from a woman between 18 and 29 years old in good health. The sample taken for sequencing was blood T cells: a sorted CD56 or NKG2C T cell subset, CD4+ or CD8+ T cells, or bulk PBMC T cells (not recorded which). The V and J genes are TRBV7-9 and TRBJ2-7; no DNA is available, so the TRBD2 call from TCRdb remains unchecked. Here the CDR3 reads CASSPGGGSFHYEQYF.